Following are 18 T cell receptor beta chains from one sample sequenced in a study of blood T cell repertoires in COVID-19 (dated by TCRdb to 2020 to 2021). Libraries were constructed by the immunoSEQ multiplex PCR assay. Held by TCRdb, this immuneACCESS table contains in-frame sequences only and omits some clones. Under half of the omission traces to an unresolved V gene where checked; the cause of the rest is unknown. Present in this sample are over 150,000 clones, approximately 90% of which were seen just once. The ten largest clones capture roughly 3.9% of the sample. Sequencing was performed on peripheral blood. These receptor sequences come from a woman in her sixties who had recovered from COVID-19.

The genes are TRBV5-1 and TRBJ2-1, with a tentative D call TRBD1 (5 bases). V shed 0 bases and J shed 0 bases, with 7 bases lying between them. CDR3 size: 15 residues. Germline-derived CDR1 and CDR2 are SGHRS and YFSETQ. DNA of the CDR3: TGCGCCAGCAGCTTGGAAGGGGCCTCCTACAATGAGCAGTTCTTC. Its translation is CASSLEGASYNEQFF.

The V and J genes are TRBV24-1 and TRBJ2-3; no clear D gene. The germline gives CDR1 KGHDR, CDR2 SFDVKD. The CDR3 runs 15 residues. Trimming pared 1 base from V and 1 base from J, leaving 8 bases between. CDR3 region: CATSDLHGGTDTQYF. The CDR3, as DNA: TGTGCCACCAGTGATTTACACGGAGGCACAGATACGCAGTATTTT.

CDR3 nucleotide sequence: TGTGCCTGGAGTCTAGAGGTGAGCACAGATACGCAGTATTTT. It translates to CAWSLEVSTDTQYF. This chain joins TRBV30 and TRBJ2-3, with D unresolved. Deletions cut 2 bases from V and 0 bases from J, with 9 bases between. The germline V gene encodes CDR1 GTSNPN and CDR2 SVGIG (reference sequence). The CDR3 covers 14 residues.

This clone was detected only once. V is TRBV5-1 and J is TRBJ1-2; 7 bases are shared with TRBD1. Germline V gene lookup returns CDR1 SGHRS and CDR2 YFSETQ. The CDR3 spans 14 residues. J was trimmed by 5 bases and V by 0 bases; bases with no gene match: 4. The CDR3 here is CASSLDRGGYGYTF. As DNA, the CDR3 is TGCGCCAGCAGCTTGGACAGGGGCGGGTATGGCTACACCTTC.

The V call is TRBV4-3, the J call TRBJ2-3; D is perhaps TRBD2 (5 bases). The germline gives CDR1 LGHNA, CDR2 YSLEER. V lost 2 bases and J lost 8, with 11 bases in between. The CDR3 has 13 amino acids. The CDR3 spells CASSQPGLPTQYF. In DNA, the CDR3 is TGCGCCAGCAGCCAACCCGGACTCCCTACGCAGTATTTT.

The chain is built from TRBV27 and TRBJ2-5; 9 nucleotides match TRBD1. CDR1 MNHEY and CDR2 SMNVEV come from the germline V gene (reference sequence). The CDR3 has 15 amino acids. The V gene end was trimmed by 3 bases and the J gene end by 5 bases; junction bases not matched to a gene: 7. CDR3 in amino acids: CASSLYNRGLETQYF. In DNA, the CDR3 is TGTGCCAGCAGTTTGTACAACAGGGGGCTGGAGACCCAGTACTTC.

This chain links TRBV7-8 with TRBJ2-3, with 10 bases lining up with TRBD2. J gave up 4 bases and V 6 bases, and 10 bases lay outside the gene matches. The CDR3 runs 16 residues. Germline values: CDR1 SGHVS, CDR2 FQNEAQ. The CDR3 loop reads CASRLGGGLAADTQYF. In DNA form, the CDR3 reads TGTGCCAGCAGACTAGGGGGTGGACTAGCGGCAGATACGCAGTATTTT.

The chain recombines TRBV11-2 with TRBJ2-5; TRBD2 agrees at 9 bases. CDR1 SGHAT and CDR2 FQNNGV come from the germline V gene. V shed 8 bases and J 5 bases; nucleotides not matched to a gene: 9. This CDR3 comprises 14 residues. As DNA, the CDR3 is TGTGCCAGCTGTGGCGGGGGGGCCGGTGAGACCCAGTACTTC. This codes for CASCGGGAGETQYF.

V gene TRBV9 combines with J gene TRBJ2-3; 7 nucleotides line up with TRBD2. The CDR3 has 15 amino acids. V shed 5 bases and J 3 bases; nucleotides not matched to a gene: 9. CDR1 and CDR2 from the germline V gene are SGDLS and YYNGEE. In DNA form, the CDR3 reads TGTGCCAGCAGTAGTGGGGCGGGGGTGACAGATACGCAGTATTTT. The encoded protein is CASSSGAGVTDTQYF.

The chain uses TRBV6-5 and TRBJ1-5; tentatively, D is TRBD1 (6 bases). Germline assignment: CDR1 MNHEY and CDR2 SVGAGI. Trimming took 2 bases from V and 5 from J, leaving 13 bases between them. The length of the CDR3 is 15 residues. The CDR3 here is CASSYTTGSDQPQHF. CDR3 in DNA: TGTGCCAGCAGTTACACTACAGGGTCAGATCAGCCCCAGCATTTT.

The rearrangement uses TRBV7-9 and TRBJ2-3; the D gene is possibly TRBD2 (5 bases). Germline lookup yields CDR1 SEHNR and CDR2 FQNEAQ (reference sequence). Trimming stripped 6 bases from V and 2 bases from J, with 12 bases between. The CDR3 spans 14 residues. The CDR3 DNA is TGTGCCAGCAGACCCGGGATAAACACAGATACGCAGTATTTT. Residues: CASRPGINTDTQYF.

This chain joins TRBV24-1 and TRBJ1-2; D is unresolved. The CDR3 loop spans 14 amino acids. In germline, CDR1 is KGHDR, CDR2 SFDVKD. Trimming took off 4 bases at V and 4 bases at J, with 12 bases between the two ends. Here the CDR3 DNA reads TGTGCCACCAGTGACTCGGGATCGGGCTATGGCTACACCTTC. Translation: CATSDSGSGYGYTF.

This chain joins TRBV9 and TRBJ2-3; D remains unclear. Trimming left V 6 bases short and J 0 bases short, with 5 bases between. The CDR3 sequence is 12 residues long. Germline lookup yields CDR1 SGDLS and CDR2 YYNGEE. CDR3 in amino acids: CASTSSTDTQYF. CDR3 DNA sequence: TGTGCCAGCACTAGTAGCACAGATACGCAGTATTTT.

The chain carries TRBV10-2 and TRBJ2-5, with TRBD2 identical over 7 bases. The CDR3 is 13 amino acids. The ends lost 3 bases at V and 4 bases at J; junction bases unmatched: 2. Per germline, CDR1 WSHSY and CDR2 SAAADI. CDR3 sequence: CASSDPGGETQYF. The CDR3 nucleotides are TGCGCCAGCAGTGATCCGGGGGGAGAGACCCAGTACTTC.

J is TRBJ2-6 and V is TRBV21-1; no DNA check was done on the table's D call, TRBD2. TRBV21-1 is a listed pseudogene. This CDR3 contains 19 residues. The CDR3 sequence is CASIRRLAGEYSGANVLTF. The CDR3 coding sequence is TGTGCCAGCATCCGACGACTAGCGGGGGAATATTCCGGGGCCAACGTCCTGACTTTC.

This chain uses TRBV6-5 with TRBJ1-1; 7 positions match TRBD1. Germline CDR1 and CDR2: MNHEY and SVGAGI. V was pared by 10 bases and J by 2 bases, with 10 bases of the junction left unmatched. This CDR3 contains 14 residues. This chain's CDR3 is CATLPGQPNTEAFF. The DNA of the CDR3 is TGTGCCACCCTACCGGGACAGCCTAACACTGAAGCTTTCTTT.

In nucleotides, the CDR3 is TGTGCCAGCAGCTTCACAGGGCGGACTGAAGCTTTCTTT. This codes for CASSFTGRTEAFF. This chain connects TRBV7-9 to TRBJ1-1; maybe TRBD1 (6 bases). Trimming shortened V by 3 bases and J by 5 bases, and 10 bases separated the two germline ends. Germline V gene lookup returns CDR1 SEHNR and CDR2 FQNEAQ (reference sequence). The CDR3 is 13 residues long.

This clone was found once. Within the sample, other DNA sequences also encode this same CDR3. The chain carries TRBV10-3 and TRBJ1-4, with 7 bases matching TRBD1. V lost 0 bases to trimming and J lost 5 bases; unmatched junction nucleotides: 3. The CDR3 has 15 amino acids. From germline, CDR1 is ENHRY and CDR2 SYGVKD. This CDR3 is CAISESGTANEKLFF. The CDR3, as DNA: TGTGCCATCAGTGAGTCCGGGACAGCGAATGAAAAACTGTTTTTT.